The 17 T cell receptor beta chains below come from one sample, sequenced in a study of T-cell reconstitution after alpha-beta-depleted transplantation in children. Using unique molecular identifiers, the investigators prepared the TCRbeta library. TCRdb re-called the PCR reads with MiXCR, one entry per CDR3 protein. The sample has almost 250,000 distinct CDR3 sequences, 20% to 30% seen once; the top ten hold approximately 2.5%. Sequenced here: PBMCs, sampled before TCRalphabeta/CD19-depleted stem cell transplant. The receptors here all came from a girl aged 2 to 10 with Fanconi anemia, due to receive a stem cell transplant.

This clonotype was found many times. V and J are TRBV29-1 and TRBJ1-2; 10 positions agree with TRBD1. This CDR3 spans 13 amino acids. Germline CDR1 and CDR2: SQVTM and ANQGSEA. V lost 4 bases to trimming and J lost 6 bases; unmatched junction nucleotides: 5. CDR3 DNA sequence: TGCAGCGTTGCCCCGACAGGGGGCGATGGCTACACCTTC. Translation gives CSVAPTGGDGYTF.

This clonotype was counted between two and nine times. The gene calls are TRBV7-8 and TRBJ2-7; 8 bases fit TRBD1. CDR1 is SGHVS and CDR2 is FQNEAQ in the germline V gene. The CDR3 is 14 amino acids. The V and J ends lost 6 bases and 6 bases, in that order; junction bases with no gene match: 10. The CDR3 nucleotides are TGTGCCAGCAGTTCCCCGGACAGGGCGGCCGAGCAGTACTTC. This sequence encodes CASSSPDRAAEQYF.

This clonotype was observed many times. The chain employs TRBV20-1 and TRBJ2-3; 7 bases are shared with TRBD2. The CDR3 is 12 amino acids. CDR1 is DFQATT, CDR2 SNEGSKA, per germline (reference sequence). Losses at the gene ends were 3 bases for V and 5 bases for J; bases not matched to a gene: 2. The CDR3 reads CSASRTRDTQYF. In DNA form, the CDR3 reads TGCAGTGCTAGTCGGACTAGAGATACGCAGTATTTT.

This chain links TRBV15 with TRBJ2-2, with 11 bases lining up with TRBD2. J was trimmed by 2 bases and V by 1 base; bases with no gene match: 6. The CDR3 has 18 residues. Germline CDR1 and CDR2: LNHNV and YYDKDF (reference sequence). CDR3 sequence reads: CATSRGWGLAANTGELFF. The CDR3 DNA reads TGTGCCACCAGCAGAGGTTGGGGACTAGCGGCCAACACCGGGGAGCTGTTTTTT. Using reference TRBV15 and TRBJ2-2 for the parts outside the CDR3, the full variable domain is DAMVIQNPRYQVTQFGKPVTLSCSQTLNHNVMYWYQQKSSQAPKLLFHYYDKDFNNEADTPDNFQSRRPNTSFCFLDIRSPGLGDTAMYLCATSRGWGLAANTGELFFGEGSRLTVL.

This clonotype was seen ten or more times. CDR3 region: CASSSRVDTQYF. The CDR3 bases are TGCGCCAGCAGCTCGAGGGTAGATACGCAGTATTTT. The chain employs TRBV5-1 and TRBJ2-3, with TRBD2 as a possible D gene (5 bases). Trimming removed 3 bases at V and 5 bases at J, with 7 bases between. The CDR3 covers 12 residues. In germline, CDR1 is SGHRS, CDR2 YFSETQ.

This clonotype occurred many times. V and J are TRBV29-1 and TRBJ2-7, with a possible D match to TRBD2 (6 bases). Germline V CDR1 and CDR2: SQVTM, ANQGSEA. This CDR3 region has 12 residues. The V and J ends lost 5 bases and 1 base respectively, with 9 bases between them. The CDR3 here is CSVMGGSYEQYF. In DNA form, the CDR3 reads TGCAGCGTTATGGGGGGATCCTACGAGCAGTACTTC.

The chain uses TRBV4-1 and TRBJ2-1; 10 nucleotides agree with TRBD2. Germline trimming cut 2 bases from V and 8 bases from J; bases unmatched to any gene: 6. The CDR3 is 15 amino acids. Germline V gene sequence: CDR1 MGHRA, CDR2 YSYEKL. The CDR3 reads CASSQSLAGVHEQFF. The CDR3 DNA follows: TGCGCCAGCAGCCAATCCCTAGCGGGAGTTCATGAGCAGTTCTTC.

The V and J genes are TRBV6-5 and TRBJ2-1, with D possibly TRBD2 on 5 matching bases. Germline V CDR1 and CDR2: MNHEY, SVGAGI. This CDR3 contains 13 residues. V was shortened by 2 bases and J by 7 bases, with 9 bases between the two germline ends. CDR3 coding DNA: TGTGCCAGCAGTTACGACCTAGCTAATGAGCAGTTCTTC. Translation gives CASSYDLANEQFF.

The DNA of the CDR3 is TGCGCCAGCAGCTGGGGGAGCTATAGCTCCTACGAGCAGTACTTC. Residues: CASSWGSYSSYEQYF. The rearrangement uses TRBV5-1 and TRBJ2-7; perhaps D is TRBD1 or TRBD2 (5 bases each). Trimming pared 3 bases from V and 0 bases from J, leaving 13 bases between. The CDR3 has 15 residues. Germline-derived CDR1 and CDR2 are SGHRS and YFSETQ.

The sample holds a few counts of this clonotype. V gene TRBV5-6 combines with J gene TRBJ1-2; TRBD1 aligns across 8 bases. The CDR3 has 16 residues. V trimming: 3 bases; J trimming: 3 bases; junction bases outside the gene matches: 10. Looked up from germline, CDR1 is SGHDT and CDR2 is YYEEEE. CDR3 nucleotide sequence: TGTGCCAGCAGCTACAGGACAGGGAGTAGGTACTATGGCTACACCTTC. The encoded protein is CASSYRTGSRYYGYTF. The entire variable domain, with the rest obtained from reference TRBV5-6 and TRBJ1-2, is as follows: DAGVTQSPTHLIKTRGQQVTLRCSPKSGHDTVSWYQQALGQGPQFIFQYYEEEERQRGNFPDRFSGHQFPNYSSELNVNALLLGDSALYLCASSYRTGSRYYGYTFGSGTRLTVV.

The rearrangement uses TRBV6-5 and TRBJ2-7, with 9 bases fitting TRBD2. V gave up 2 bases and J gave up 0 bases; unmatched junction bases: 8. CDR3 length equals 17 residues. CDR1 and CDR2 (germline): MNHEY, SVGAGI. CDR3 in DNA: TGTGCCAGCAGTTACAATCGGAGCGGGGGGACCTCCTACGAGCAGTACTTC. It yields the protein CASSYNRSGGTSYEQYF.

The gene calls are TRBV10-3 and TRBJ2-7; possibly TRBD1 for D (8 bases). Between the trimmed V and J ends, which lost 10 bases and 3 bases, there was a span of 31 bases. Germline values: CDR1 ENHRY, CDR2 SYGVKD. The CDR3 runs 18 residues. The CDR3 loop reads CATMLETGGGFGFYEQYF. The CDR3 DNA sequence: TGTGCCACCATGCTGGAAACAGGGGGGGGTTTTGGTTTCTACGAGCAGTACTTC.

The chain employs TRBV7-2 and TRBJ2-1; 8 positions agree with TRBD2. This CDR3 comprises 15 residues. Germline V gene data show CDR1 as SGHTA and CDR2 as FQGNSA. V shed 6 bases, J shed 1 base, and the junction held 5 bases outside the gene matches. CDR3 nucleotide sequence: TGTGCCAGCAGTCAAGCGGGGGTATCCTACAATGAGCAGTTCTTC. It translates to CASSQAGVSYNEQFF.

CDR3 coding DNA: TGCAGCGTTGAGGGACACTCTCGCAACACCATATATTTT. Its protein is CSVEGHSRNTIYF. The chain has TRBV29-1 and TRBJ1-3; maybe TRBD1 (6 bases). The CDR3 spans 13 residues. Trimming took 3 bases from V and 7 from J, leaving 13 bases between them. Looked up from germline, CDR1 is SQVTM and CDR2 is ANQGSEA.

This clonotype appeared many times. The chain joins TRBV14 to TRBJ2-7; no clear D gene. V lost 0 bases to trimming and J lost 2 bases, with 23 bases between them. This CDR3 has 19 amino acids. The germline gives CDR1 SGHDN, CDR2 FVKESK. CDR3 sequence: CASSQESYEGPIDTYEQYF. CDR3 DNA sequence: TGTGCCAGCAGCCAAGAGTCCTACGAAGGGCCAATCGATACCTACGAGCAGTACTTC.

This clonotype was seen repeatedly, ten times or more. The CDR3 DNA is TGTGCCAGCTCAACCTACAGGGCAAGTGAGCAGTTCTTC. Its protein product is CASSTYRASEQFF. This chain connects TRBV18 to TRBJ2-1; D may be TRBD1 (6 bases). Germline assignment: CDR1 KGHSH and CDR2 LQKENI. The V end lost 5 bases, the J end lost 9 bases, and 14 bases lay between the germline ends. This CDR3 has 13 amino acids.

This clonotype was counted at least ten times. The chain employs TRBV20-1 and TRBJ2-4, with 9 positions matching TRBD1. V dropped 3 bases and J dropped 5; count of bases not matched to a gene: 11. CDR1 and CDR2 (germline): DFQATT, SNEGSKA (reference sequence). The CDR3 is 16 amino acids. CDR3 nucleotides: TGCAGTGCTAGGAAGGGACAGGGATGGGCGCAAAACATTCAGTACTTC. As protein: CSARKGQGWAQNIQYF.